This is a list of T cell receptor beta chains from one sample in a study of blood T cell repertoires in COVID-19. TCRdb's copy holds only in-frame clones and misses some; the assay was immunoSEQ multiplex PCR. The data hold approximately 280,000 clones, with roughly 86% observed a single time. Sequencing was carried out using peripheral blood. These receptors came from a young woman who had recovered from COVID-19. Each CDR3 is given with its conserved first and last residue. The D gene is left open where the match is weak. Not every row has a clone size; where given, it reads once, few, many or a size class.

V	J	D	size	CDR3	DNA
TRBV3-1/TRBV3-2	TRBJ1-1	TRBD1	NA	CASSHLTPTGGGEAFF	TGTGCCAGCAGCCACCTCACTCCGACAGGGGGCGGTGAAGCTTTCTTT
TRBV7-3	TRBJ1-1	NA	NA	CASSNSPNTEAFF	TGTGCCAGCAGCAATAGTCCGAACACTGAAGCTTTCTTT
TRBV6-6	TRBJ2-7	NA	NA	CASRPALRSYGEQYF	TGTGCCAGCAGACCGGCCCTCAGGTCCTACGGCGAGCAGTACTTC
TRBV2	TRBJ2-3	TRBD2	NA	CATGTSGKMSTQYF	TGTGCCACCGGGACTAGCGGGAAAATGAGCACGCAGTATTTT
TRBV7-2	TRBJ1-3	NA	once	CASSPKRRTSGNTIYF	TGTGCCAGCAGCCCTAAGCGGAGGACCTCTGGAAACACCATATATTTT
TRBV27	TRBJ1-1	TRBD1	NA	CASSSPGQGTEAFF	TGTGCCAGCAGTTCCCCGGGACAGGGGACTGAAGCTTTCTTT
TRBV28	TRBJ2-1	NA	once	CASSPTGYNEQFF	TGTGCCAGCAGTCCGACAGGCTACAATGAGCAGTTCTTC
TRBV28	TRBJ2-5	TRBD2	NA	CASIASGVGETQYF	TGTGCCAGCATTGCTAGCGGGGTGGGGGAGACCCAGTACTTC
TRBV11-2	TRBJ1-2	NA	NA	CASSGSGLGYGYTF	TGTGCCAGCAGCGGCTCGGGACTGGGGTATGGCTACACCTTC
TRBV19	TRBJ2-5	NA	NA	CASTPGWGEETQYF	TGTGCCAGTACCCCCGGTTGGGGAGAAGAGACCCAGTACTTC
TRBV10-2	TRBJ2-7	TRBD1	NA	CASSHLGQGSYEQYF	TGCGCCAGCAGCCACCTGGGACAGGGCTCCTACGAGCAGTACTTC
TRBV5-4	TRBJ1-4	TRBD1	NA	CATQTRQGNEKLFF	TGTGCCACCCAGACCCGACAGGGGAATGAAAAACTGTTTTTT
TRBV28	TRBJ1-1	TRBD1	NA	CASSETGTGTEAFF	TGTGCCAGCAGTGAGACAGGGACGGGCACTGAAGCTTTCTTT
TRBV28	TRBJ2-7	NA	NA	CASSGLISWEQYF	TGTGCCAGCAGCGGCCTTATTAGCTGGGAGCAGTACTTC
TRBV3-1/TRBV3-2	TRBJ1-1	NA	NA	CASSEASDTEAFF	TGTGCCAGCTCTGAGGCATCGGACACTGAAGCTTTCTTT
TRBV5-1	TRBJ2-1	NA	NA	CASSLAGGSSYNEQFF	TGCGCCAGCAGCTTGGCCGGAGGGAGCTCCTACAATGAGCAGTTCTTC
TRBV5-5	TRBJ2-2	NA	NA	CASSLGPNTGELFF	TGTGCCAGCAGCCTGGGGCCCAACACCGGGGAGCTGTTTTTT
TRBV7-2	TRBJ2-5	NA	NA	CASSLGGLEKETQYF	TGTGCCAGCAGCCTGGGAGGATTAGAAAAAGAGACCCAGTACTTC
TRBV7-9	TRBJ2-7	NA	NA	CASSRGITYEQYF	TGTGCCAGCAGCCGAGGGATTACCTACGAGCAGTACTTC
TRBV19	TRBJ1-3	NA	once	CASSHRQAAGNTIYF	TGTGCCAGTAGTCATCGACAGGCAGCTGGAAACACCATATATTTT
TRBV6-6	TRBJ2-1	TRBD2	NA	CASSYLAGGRDEQFF	TGTGCCAGCAGTTATTTAGCGGGGGGGCGGGATGAGCAGTTCTTC
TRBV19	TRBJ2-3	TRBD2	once	CASSIDPPGLAGGTDTQYF	TGTGCCAGTAGTATAGACCCCCCTGGGCTAGCGGGGGGCACAGATACGCAGTATTTT
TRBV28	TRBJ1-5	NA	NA	CASSLRGGFDQPQHF	TGTGCCAGCAGTTTAAGGGGGGGGTTTGATCAGCCCCAGCATTTT
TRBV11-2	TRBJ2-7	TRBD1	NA	CASSYGTADYEQYF	TGTGCCAGCAGCTACGGGACAGCTGACTACGAGCAGTACTTC
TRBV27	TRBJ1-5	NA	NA	CASSFSGIQPQHF	TGTGCCAGCAGTTTTTCGGGGATCCAGCCCCAGCATTTT
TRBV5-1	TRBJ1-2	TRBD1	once	CASSRGQVGEETYGYTF	TGCGCCAGCAGCCGCGGACAGGTTGGGGAAGAGACCTATGGCTACACCTTC
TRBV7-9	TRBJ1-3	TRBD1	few	CASASSGQGGNTIYF	TGTGCCAGCGCCTCGTCGGGACAGGGTGGAAACACCATATATTTT
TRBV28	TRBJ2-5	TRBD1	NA	CASSLSLGQAETQYF	TGTGCCAGCAGTTTATCCCTCGGACAGGCGGAGACCCAGTACTTC
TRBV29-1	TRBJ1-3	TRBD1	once	CSVEQGAGGNTIYF	TGCAGCGTGGAACAGGGGGCGGGCGGAAACACCATATATTTT
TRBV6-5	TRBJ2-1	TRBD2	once	CASSWTSGNNEQFF	TGTGCCAGCAGTTGGACTAGCGGCAACAATGAGCAGTTCTTC
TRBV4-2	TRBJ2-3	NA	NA	CASSQVDQRSHTQYF	TGTGCCAGCAGCCAAGTTGACCAGCGGTCCCATACGCAGTATTTT
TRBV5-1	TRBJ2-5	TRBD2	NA	CASSYSGRAGETQYF	TGCGCCAGCAGCTATAGCGGGAGGGCCGGAGAGACCCAGTACTTC
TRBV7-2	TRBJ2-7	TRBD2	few	CASSTGTSGSYEQYF	TGTGCCAGCAGCACCGGGACTAGCGGGAGCTACGAGCAGTACTTC
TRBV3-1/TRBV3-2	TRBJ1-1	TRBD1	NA	CASSSQGGGGTEAFF	TGTGCCAGCAGCTCTCAGGGGGGAGGAGGCACTGAAGCTTTCTTT
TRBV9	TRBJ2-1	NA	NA	CASSVARDSPSDEQFF	TGTGCCAGCAGCGTAGCGAGAGACTCCCCATCCGATGAGCAGTTCTTC
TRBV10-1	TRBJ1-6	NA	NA	CASSEDRGSPLHF	TGCGCCAGCAGTGAAGATAGAGGATCACCCCTCCACTTT
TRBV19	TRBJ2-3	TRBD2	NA	CASSPTSGGSLADTQYF	TGTGCCAGTAGCCCGACTAGCGGGGGGTCCCTCGCAGATACGCAGTATTTT
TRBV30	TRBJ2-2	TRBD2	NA	CAWTGGGANTGELFF	TGTGCCTGGACGGGCGGGGGGGCGAACACCGGGGAGCTGTTTTTT
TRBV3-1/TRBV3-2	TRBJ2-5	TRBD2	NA	CASSQDGTSGRETQYF	TGTGCCAGCAGCCAAGATGGGACTAGCGGGAGAGAGACCCAGTACTTC
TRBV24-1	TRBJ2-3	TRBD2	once	CATSGDSGSGTQYF	TGTGCCACCAGTGGTGATAGCGGGAGCGGTACGCAGTATTTT
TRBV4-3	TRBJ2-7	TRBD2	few	CASSQDRTSGREQYF	TGCGCCAGCAGCCAAGATAGGACTAGCGGGAGAGAGCAGTACTTC
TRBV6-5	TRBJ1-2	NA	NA	CASSYSTGYGYTF	TGTGCCAGCAGTTACTCGACAGGCTATGGCTACACCTTC
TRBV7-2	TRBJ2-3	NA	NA	CASSPVSSADTQYF	TGTGCCAGCAGCCCCGTCTCTAGCGCAGATACGCAGTATTTT
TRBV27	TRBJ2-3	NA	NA	CASSFGGGAKDTQYF	TGTGCCAGCAGTTTTGGGGGGGGCGCGAAGGATACGCAGTATTTT
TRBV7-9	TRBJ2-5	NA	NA	CASRRQGGETQYF	TGTGCCAGCAGGCGACAGGGAGGAGAGACCCAGTACTTC
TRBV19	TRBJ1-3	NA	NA	CASSIGGTVPHTIYF	TGTGCCAGTAGTATCGGAGGAACAGTGCCCCACACCATATATTTT
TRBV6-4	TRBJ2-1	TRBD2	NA	CASRPTSGYNEQFF	TGTGCCAGCAGGCCGACTAGCGGTTACAATGAGCAGTTCTTC
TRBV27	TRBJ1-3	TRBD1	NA	CASSLGQGLGNTIYF	TGTGCCAGCAGTCTGGGACAGGGGCTTGGAAACACCATATATTTT
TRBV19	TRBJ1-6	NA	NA	CASMTGNSPLHF	TGTGCCAGTATGACAGGCAATTCACCCCTCCACTTT
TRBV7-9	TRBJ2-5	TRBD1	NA	CASSLVGTGRKETQYF	TGTGCCAGCAGCTTAGTTGGGACAGGGAGGAAAGAGACCCAGTACTTC
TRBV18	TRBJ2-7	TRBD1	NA	CASSPDRGSNEQYF	TGTGCCAGCTCACCGGACAGGGGGTCTAACGAGCAGTACTTC
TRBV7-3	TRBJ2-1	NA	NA	CASSLQGISYNEQFF	TGTGCCAGCAGCCTTCAGGGCATCTCCTACAATGAGCAGTTCTTC
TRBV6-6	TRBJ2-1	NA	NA	CASSDPGGNEQFF	TGTGCCAGCAGCGACCCCGGAGGGAATGAGCAGTTCTTC
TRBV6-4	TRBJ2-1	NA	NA	CASSDPPGEQFF	TGTGCCAGCAGTGACCCCCCGGGTGAGCAGTTCTTC
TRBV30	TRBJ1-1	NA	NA	CAWRDRTDEAFF	TGTGCCTGGAGGGATCGGACAGACGAAGCTTTCTTT
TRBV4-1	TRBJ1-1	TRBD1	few	CASSQDRQGYTEAFF	TGCGCCAGCAGCCAAGACCGACAGGGATATACTGAAGCTTTCTTT
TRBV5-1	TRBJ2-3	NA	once	CASSSEGATDTQYF	TGCGCCAGCAGCTCGGAGGGGGCCACAGATACGCAGTATTTT
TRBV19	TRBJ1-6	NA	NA	CASSNRDTDYNSPLHF	TGTGCCAGTAGTAACCGGGACACCGACTATAATTCACCCCTCCACTTT